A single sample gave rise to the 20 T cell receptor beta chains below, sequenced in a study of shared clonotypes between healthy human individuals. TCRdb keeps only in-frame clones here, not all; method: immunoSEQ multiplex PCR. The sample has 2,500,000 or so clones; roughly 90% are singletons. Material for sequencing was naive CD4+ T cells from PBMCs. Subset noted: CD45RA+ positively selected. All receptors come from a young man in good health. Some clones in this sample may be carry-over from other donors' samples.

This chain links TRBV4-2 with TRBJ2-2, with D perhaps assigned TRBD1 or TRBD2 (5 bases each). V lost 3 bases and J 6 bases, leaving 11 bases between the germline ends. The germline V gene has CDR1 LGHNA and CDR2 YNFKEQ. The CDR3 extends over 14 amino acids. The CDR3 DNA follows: TGTGCCAGCAGCCACCGGGGCGAATCCGGGGAGCTGTTTTTT. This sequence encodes CASSHRGESGELFF.

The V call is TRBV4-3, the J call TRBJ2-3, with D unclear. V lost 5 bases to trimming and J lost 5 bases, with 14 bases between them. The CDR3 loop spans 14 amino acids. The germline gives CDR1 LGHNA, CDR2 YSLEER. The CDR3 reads CASSKKRVRDTQYF. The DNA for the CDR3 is TGCGCCAGCAGCAAAAAAAGGGTCCGAGATACGCAGTATTTT.

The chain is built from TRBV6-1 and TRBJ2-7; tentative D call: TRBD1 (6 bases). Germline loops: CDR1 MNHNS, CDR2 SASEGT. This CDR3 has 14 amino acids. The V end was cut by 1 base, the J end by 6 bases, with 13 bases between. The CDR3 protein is CASSEVPEDSEQYF. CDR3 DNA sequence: TGTGCCAGCAGTGAAGTGCCCGAGGACAGCGAGCAGTACTTC.

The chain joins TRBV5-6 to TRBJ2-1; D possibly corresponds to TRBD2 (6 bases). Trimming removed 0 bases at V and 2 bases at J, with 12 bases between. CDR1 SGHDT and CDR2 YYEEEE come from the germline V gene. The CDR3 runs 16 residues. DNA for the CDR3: TGTGCCAGCAGCTTGGCCGGAGCGGGTGCCTACAATGAGCAGTTCTTC. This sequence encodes CASSLAGAGAYNEQFF.

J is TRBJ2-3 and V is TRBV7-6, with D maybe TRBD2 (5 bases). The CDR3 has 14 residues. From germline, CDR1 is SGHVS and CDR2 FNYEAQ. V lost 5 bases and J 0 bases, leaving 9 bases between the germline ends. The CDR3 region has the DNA TGTGCCAGCAGCATTAGCGTTAGCACAGATACGCAGTATTTT. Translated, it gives CASSISVSTDTQYF. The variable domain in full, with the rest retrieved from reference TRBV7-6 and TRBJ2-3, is GAGVSQSPRYKVTKRGQDVALRCDPISGHVSLYWYRQALGQGPEFLTYFNYEAQQDKSGLPNDRFSAERPEGSISTLTIQRTEQRDSAMYRCASSISVSTDTQYFGPGTRLTVL.

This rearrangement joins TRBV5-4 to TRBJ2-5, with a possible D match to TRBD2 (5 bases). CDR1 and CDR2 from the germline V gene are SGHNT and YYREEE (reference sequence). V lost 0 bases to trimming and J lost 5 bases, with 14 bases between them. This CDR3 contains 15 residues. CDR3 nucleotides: TGTGCCAGCAGCTTGGTTGGGAGTACACGCGAGACCCAGTACTTC. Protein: CASSLVGSTRETQYF.

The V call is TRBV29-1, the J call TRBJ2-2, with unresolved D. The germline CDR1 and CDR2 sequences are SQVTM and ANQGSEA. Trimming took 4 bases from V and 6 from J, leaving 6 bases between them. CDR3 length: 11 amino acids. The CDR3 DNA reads TGCAGCGTTGGATTGGCCGGGGAGCTGTTTTTT. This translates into CSVGLAGELFF.

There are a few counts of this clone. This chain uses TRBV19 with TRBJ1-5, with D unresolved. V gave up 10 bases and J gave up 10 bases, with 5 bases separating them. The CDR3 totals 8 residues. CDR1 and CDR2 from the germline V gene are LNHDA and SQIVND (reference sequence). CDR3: CATHPQHF. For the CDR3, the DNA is TGTGCCACCCATCCCCAGCATTTT. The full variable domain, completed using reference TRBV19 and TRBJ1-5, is DGGITQSPKYLFRKEGQNVTLSCEQNLNHDAMYWYRQDPGQGLRLIYYSQIVNDFQKGDIAEGYSVSREKKESFPLTVTSAQKNPTAFYLCATHPQHFGDGTRLSIL.

The chain's CDR3 is CASSLGAGNGNYGYTF. CDR3 coding DNA: TGTGCCAGCAGTTTAGGGGCAGGGAACGGAAACTATGGCTACACCTTC. The V call is TRBV28, the J call TRBJ1-2; D is possibly TRBD1 (5 bases). Germline V gene sequence: CDR1 MDHEN, CDR2 SYDVKM. V lost 2 bases and J 2 bases, leaving 15 bases between the germline ends. The CDR3 has 16 residues.

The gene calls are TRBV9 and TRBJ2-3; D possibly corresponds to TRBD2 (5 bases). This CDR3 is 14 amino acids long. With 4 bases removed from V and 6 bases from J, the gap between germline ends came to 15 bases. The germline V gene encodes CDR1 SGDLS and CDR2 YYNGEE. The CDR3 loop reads CASSPEGQGDTQYF. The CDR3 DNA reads TGTGCCAGCAGCCCAGAGGGCCAAGGGGATACGCAGTATTTT. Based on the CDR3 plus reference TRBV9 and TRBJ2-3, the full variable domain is DSGVTQTPKHLITATGQRVTLRCSPRSGDLSVYWYQQSLDQGLQFLIQYYNGEERAKGNILERFSAQQFPDLHSELNLSSLELGDSALYFCASSPEGQGDTQYFGPGTRLTVL.

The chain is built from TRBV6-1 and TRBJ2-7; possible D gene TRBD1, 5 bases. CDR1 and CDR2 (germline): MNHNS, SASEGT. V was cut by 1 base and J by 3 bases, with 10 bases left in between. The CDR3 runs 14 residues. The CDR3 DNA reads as TGTGCCAGCAGTGAAGTCAGGGCGGACTACGAGCAGTACTTC. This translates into CASSEVRADYEQYF.

Written as DNA, the CDR3 is TGTGCCAGCAGGAACAGGGGCCCCCTGACGACTGAAGCTTTCTTT. Translating it yields CASRNRGPLTTEAFF. The chain links TRBV6-5 to TRBJ1-1; 7 bases map to TRBD1. Trimming removed 6 bases from V and 5 bases from J; junction bases left unmatched: 12. The CDR3 has 15 residues. Per the germline V gene, CDR1 is MNHEY and CDR2 is SVGAGI.

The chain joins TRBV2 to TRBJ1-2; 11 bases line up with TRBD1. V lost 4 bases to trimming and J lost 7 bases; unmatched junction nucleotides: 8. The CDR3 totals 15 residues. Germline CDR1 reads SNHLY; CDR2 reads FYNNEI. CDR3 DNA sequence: TGTGCCAGCAGTGGGACGGACAGGGGGCGTGTTGGCTACACCTTC. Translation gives CASSGTDRGRVGYTF.

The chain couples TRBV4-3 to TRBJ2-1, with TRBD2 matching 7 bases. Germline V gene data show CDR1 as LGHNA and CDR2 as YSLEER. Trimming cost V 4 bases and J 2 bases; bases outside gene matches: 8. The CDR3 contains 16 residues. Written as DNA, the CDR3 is TGCGCCAGCAGCCCGAGACTAGCTGGAACCTACAATGAGCAGTTCTTC. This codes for CASSPRLAGTYNEQFF.

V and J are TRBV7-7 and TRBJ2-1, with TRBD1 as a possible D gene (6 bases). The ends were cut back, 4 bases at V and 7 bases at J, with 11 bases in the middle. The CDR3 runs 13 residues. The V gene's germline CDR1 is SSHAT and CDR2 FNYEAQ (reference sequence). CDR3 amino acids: CASSSGQGNEQFF. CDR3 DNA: TGTGCCAGCAGCTCGGGACAAGGGAATGAGCAGTTCTTC.

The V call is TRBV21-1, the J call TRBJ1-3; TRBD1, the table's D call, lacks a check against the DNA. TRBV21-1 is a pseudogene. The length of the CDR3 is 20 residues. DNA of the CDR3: TGTGCCAGCAGCAAAGTCCGGCTGCATTGGGCGTTATGCTCTGGAAACACCATATATTTT. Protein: CASSKVRLHWALCSGNTIYF.

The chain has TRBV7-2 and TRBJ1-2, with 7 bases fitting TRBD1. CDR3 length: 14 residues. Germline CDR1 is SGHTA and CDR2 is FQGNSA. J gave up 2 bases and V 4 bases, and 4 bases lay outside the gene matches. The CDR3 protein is CASSSQTGNYGYTF. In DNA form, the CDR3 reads TGTGCCAGCAGCTCCCAGACAGGGAACTATGGCTACACCTTC.

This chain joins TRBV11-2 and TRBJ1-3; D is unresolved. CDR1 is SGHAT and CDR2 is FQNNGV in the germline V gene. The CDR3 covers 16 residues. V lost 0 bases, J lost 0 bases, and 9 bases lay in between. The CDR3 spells CASSLDRVFSGNTIYF. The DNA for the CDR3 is TGTGCCAGCAGCTTAGATCGGGTGTTCTCTGGAAACACCATATATTTT.

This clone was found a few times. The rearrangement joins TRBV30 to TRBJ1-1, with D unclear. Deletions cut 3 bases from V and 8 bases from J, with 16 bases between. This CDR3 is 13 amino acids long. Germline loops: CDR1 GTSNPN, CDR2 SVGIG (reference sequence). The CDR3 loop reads CAWSSRPSAEAFF. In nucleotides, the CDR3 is TGTGCCTGGAGCAGCAGGCCTTCGGCGGAAGCTTTCTTT.

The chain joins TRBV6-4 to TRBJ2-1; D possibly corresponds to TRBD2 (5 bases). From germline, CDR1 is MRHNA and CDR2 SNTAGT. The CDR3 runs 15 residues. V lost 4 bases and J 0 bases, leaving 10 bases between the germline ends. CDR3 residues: CASSVAPSSYNEQFF. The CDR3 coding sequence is TGTGCCAGCAGTGTAGCGCCCAGCTCCTACAATGAGCAGTTCTTC.